This T cell receptor (beta chain) is from a study of blood T cells in healthy people across ages. Primed by a sample-barcoded 5' primer and a J-beta primer mix, a second PCR proceeded for about 7 to 12 cycles. Each CDR3 protein gets one entry after TCRdb re-called the 5' RACE reads with MiXCR. The sample has about 690,000 distinct CDR3 sequences, 40% to 50% seen once; the top ten hold about 32%. Germline V gene lookup returns CDR1 MGHRA and CDR2 YSYEKL. This CDR3 contains 15 residues. V trimming: 6 bases; J trimming: 2 bases; junction bases outside the gene matches: 4. Sequences were obtained from blood. The TCR originated in a man at least 80 years old in good health. V usage is TRBV4-1 and J usage is TRBJ2-5; 12 bases match TRBD2. The chain's CDR3 is CASRPTSGGQETQYF. CDR3 nucleotide sequence: TGCGCCAGCAGGCCAACTAGCGGGGGGCAAGAGACCCAGTACTTC.